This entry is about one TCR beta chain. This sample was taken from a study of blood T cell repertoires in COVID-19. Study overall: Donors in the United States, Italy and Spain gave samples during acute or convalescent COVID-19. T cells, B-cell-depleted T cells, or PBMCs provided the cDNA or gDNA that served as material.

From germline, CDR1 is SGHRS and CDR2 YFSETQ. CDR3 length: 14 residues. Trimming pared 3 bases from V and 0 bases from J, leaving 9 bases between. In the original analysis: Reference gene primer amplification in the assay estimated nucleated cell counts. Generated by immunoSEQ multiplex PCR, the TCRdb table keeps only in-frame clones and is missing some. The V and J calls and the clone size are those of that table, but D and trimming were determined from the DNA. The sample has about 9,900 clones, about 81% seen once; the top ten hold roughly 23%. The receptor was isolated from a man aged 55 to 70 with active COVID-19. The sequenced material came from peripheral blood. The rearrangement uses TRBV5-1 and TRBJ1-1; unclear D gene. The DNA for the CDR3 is TGCGCCAGCAGCTCCCCAGGCCTGAACACTGAAGCTTTCTTT. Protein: CASSSPGLNTEAFF.